This T cell receptor (beta chain) was identified during a study of T-cell reconstitution after alpha-beta-depleted transplantation in children. The length of the CDR3 is 14 residues. V lost 4 bases, J lost 5 bases, and 7 bases stayed unmatched. Per the germline V gene, CDR1 is DFQATT and CDR2 is SNEGSKA (reference sequence). Preparing the TCRbeta library involved the use of unique molecular identifiers. TCRdb ran MiXCR on the PCR reads and lists one entry per CDR3 protein. There are some 600,000 distinct CDR3 sequences in the sample; around a sixth occur only once, and approximately 1% lies in the top ten.

The chain has TRBV20-1 and TRBJ2-2, with 7 bases lining up with TRBD1. The TCR originated in a human donor who donated a stem cell graft to a child with acute myeloid leukemia. Sequencing was performed on PBMCs from the stem cell graft donor, taken from the stem cell graft. The CDR3 DNA follows: TGCAGTGCTAAACCGGGACAGACAACCGGGGAGCTGTTTTTT. Protein product: CSAKPGQTTGELFF.